This entry features one TCR beta chain sequence. Its antigen remains undetermined. One base away there is no much larger clone; base qualities are not given. Including cysteine and phenylalanine, the CDR3 has 16 amino acids. CDR3 DNA only is kept here, 48 bases in frame from base 1. V ends up 6 bases short and J 0 bases short, with an unmatched junction base count of 11. CDR1 is given as DFQATT and CDR2 as SNEGSKA, both from the germline V gene (reference sequence). The collaborating institutions used their own protocols to collect whole blood in K2EDTA tubes. For TCRbeta analysis, collaborators shipped samples as frozen whole blood, isolated PBMCs, or DNA extracted from either of those sample types. The immunoSEQ Assay, a bias-controlled multiplex PCR, was used to amplify TCRbeta CDR3 regions from genomic DNA. The authors' analysis ran thus. Nucleated cell counts per sample were estimated from amplification of reference gene primers within the assay. To quantify the absolute abundance of each unique TCRbeta CDR3 rearrangement, sequence reads were collapsed and filtered. For each sample, productive Simpson clonality was calculated as the square root of Simpson's diversity index over productive rearrangements. In TCRdb, the immuneACCESS table is reduced to in-frame sequences with V and J assigned. These tables do not hold every clone; where another copy was compared, an unresolved V gene accounts for under half, and the others remain unexplained. Clonal size and the V and J genes are those of that table, whereas D and trimming came from the DNA. Present in this sample are some 240,000 clones, more than 70% of which were seen just once. Around 13% of the sample goes to the ten largest clones.

The data derive from a study of blood T cell repertoires in COVID-19 (dated by TCRdb to about 2020). Concerning the study at large: Samples from collaborators originated in the United States, Italy and Spain and spanned both the acute and convalescent phases of COVID-19. The prospective study material was composed of cDNA or gDNA derived from T cells, B-cell-depleted T cells, or PBMCs. Subjects who had been exposed to COVID-19, were actively infected with it, or had recovered from it provided the deeply sampled blood TCRbeta repertoires that made up the dataset. The repertoires were released in a freely available public database meant as a resource for research on the immune response to SARS-CoV-2. Samples came from the ongoing ImmuneRACE study (first 160 participants) plus 1,254 subjects from 6 global collaborators. A de-identified subject ID, COVID-19 status, age in years and sex were almost always included in the sample metadata. Where HLA class I and class II types were available, the types were taken from metadata supplied by the sample provider, not from assay-based typing.

Overall study outcomes, separate from this receptor: The amount of clinical and demographic metadata varied by source and participant and was provided uncurated.

This TCR came from a human donor in a cohort sampled during active COVID-19. The sequence joins TRBV20-1 to TRBJ2-4, with 7 junctional bases fitting TRBD1. Specimen: peripheral blood. The CDR3 region reads CSASAQGRLAKNIQYF. The nucleotides read TGCAGTGCGAGTGCACAGGGGAGATTAGCCAAAAACATTCAGTACTTC.